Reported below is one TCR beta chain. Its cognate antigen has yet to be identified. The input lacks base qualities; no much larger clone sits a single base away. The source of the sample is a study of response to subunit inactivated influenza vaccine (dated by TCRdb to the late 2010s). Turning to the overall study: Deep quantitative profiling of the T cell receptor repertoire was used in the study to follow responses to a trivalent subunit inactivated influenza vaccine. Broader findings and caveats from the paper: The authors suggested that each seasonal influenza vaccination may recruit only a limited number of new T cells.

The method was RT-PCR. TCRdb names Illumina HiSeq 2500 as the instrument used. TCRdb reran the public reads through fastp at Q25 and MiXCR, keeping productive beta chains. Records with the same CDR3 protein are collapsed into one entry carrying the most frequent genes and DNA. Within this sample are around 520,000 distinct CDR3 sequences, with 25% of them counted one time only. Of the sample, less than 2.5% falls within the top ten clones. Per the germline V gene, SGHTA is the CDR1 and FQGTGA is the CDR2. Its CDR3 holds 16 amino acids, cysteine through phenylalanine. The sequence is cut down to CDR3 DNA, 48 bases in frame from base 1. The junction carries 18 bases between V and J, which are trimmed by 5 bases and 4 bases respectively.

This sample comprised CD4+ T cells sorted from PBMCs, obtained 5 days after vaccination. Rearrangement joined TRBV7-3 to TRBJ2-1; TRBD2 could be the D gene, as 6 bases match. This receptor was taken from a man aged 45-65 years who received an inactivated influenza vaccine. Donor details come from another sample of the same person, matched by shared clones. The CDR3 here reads CASSETGTSNYNEQFF. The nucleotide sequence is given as TGTGCCAGCAGCGAAACCGGGACTTCGAATTACAATGAGCAGTTCTTC.